These T cell receptor beta chains were read from a single sample in a study of T cells in Graves' hyperthyroidism and ophthalmopathy. TCRdb re-called the multiplex PCR reads with MiXCR, one entry per CDR3 protein. The sample has 700,000 to 850,000 distinct CDR3 sequences; 35% are singletons. The sequenced sample was blood. Receptors were obtained from a woman aged 40 to 49 with Graves' hyperthyroidism. The conserved cysteine and the conserved F or W are not part of the CDR3 here.

j_gene | v_gene | len | CDR3aa
TRBJ2-7 | TRBV7-8 | 16 | ATANRDRGPLVSYEQY
TRBJ1-2 | TRBV7-2 | 12 | ASSLWKEGSGYT
TRBJ2-2 | TRBV7-9 | 14 | ASSPQVSVSTGELF
TRBJ2-3 | TRBV7-8 | 12 | ASSFSGITDTQY
TRBJ2-7 | TRBV12-3/TRBV12-4 | 13 | ASRMDTSVGYEQY
TRBJ1-1 | TRBV7-9 | 9 | ASSTQGPSL
TRBJ2-7 | TRBV7-2 | 12 | ASSLGYLSYEQY
TRBJ1-5 | TRBV19 | 14 | ASSRALGTGNQPQH
TRBJ1-2 | TRBV7-2 | 14 | ASSSGTAPLGYGYT
TRBJ1-2 | TRBV7-9 | 9 | ASSLDWGRT
TRBJ2-5 | TRBV10-3 | 11 | AITAGQGETQY
TRBJ1-1 | TRBV6-1 | 11 | ASRPRQYSEAF
TRBJ1-4 | TRBV7-2 | 12 | ASSSDGGREKLF
TRBJ2-3 | TRBV7-9 | 15 | ASSGLTSGSSTDTQY
TRBJ2-5 | TRBV7-2 | 12 | ASSLDRGQETQY
TRBJ1-4 | TRBV13 | 14 | ASSRRGGATNEKLF
TRBJ1-5 | TRBV4-3 | 15 | ASSQSPSGYSNQPQH
TRBJ1-2 | TRBV5-6 | 12 | ASSLGQNDYGYT
TRBJ2-7 | TRBV12-3/TRBV12-4 | 10 | ASSSQGAEQY
TRBJ1-5 | TRBV24-1 | 11 | ATSTKSNQPQH
TRBJ2-4 | TRBV10-1 | 14 | ASSSGTDGLGNIQY
TRBJ1-5 | TRBV10-3 | 14 | ASSAAGTGSNQPQH
TRBJ1-5 | TRBV7-8 | 11 | ASSPAGTQPQH
TRBJ1-1 | TRBV6-1 | 16 | ASSEPQNRGRASTEAF
TRBJ1-5 | TRBV12-3/TRBV12-4 | 10 | ASRRDNQPQH
TRBJ1-2 | TRBV6-5 | 13 | ASSLEGRFNYGYT
TRBJ1-2 | TRBV6-5 | 12 | ASSSAGVDYGYT
TRBJ2-7 | TRBV5-1 | 12 | ASSPQGQTYEQY
TRBJ2-2 | TRBV10-3 | 12 | ATSVGDRDGELF
TRBJ2-7 | TRBV7-8 | 15 | ASSPVRGKGGSYEQY
TRBJ2-7 | TRBV11-1 | 12 | ASSFSGSPYEQH
TRBJ2-2 | TRBV5-6 | 13 | ASFRLAGGTGELF
TRBJ1-1 | TRBV4-1 | 13 | ASSLHENGLTEAF
TRBJ2-5 | TRBV29-1 | 9 | SVTGEGPQY
TRBJ1-1 | TRBV25-1 | 15 | ASSESNRGIGNTEAF
TRBJ1-1 | TRBV10-3 | 12 | AISRGRVVTEAF
TRBJ2-2 | TRBV5-8 | 13 | ASSLYGANTGELF
TRBJ2-7 | TRBV5-8 | 12 | ASSLEESVVEQY
TRBJ2-7 | TRBV20-1 | 11 | SASSRSTYEQY
TRBJ1-2 | TRBV4-3 | 12 | ASSQDTGVYGYT
TRBJ1-2 | TRBV5-1 | 12 | ASSLKRGFYGYT
TRBJ1-5 | TRBV5-6 | 11 | ASSSGGTQPQH
TRBJ2-2 | TRBV29-1 | 13 | SVAQGNMDTGELF
TRBJ1-2 | TRBV15 | 13 | ATSRTRTARDGYT
TRBJ2-7 | TRBV11-3 | 12 | ASSLVVGSYEQY
TRBJ1-1 | TRBV6-5 | 12 | ASSLWQGDTEAF
TRBJ1-5 | TRBV2 | 12 | ASSVYNSSQPQH
TRBJ1-1 | TRBV7-6 | 12 | ASSLEQGFPEAF
TRBJ1-2 | TRBV5-8 | 13 | ASSYIAGQDYGYT
TRBJ1-5 | TRBV10-3 | 13 | ASSYSTGFNQPQH
TRBJ1-1 | TRBV11-2 | 13 | ASSQTKIGYTEAF
TRBJ1-4 | TRBV9 | 14 | ASSVATGGYSGKLF
TRBJ1-1 | TRBV10-2 | 11 | ASRRGLATEAF
TRBJ1-1 | TRBV10-1 | 13 | ASSESRGGRTEAF
TRBJ2-3 | TRBV5-1 | 12 | ASSSDSSTDTQY
TRBJ2-2 | TRBV5-1 | 11 | ASSTGNTGELF
TRBJ2-1 | TRBV29-1 | 10 | SVPSSYNEQF
TRBJ1-1 | TRBV6-5 | 13 | ASSRLRFQVTEAF
TRBJ1-5 | TRBV5-1 | 14 | ASSPQGFGSNQPQH